This entry features one T cell receptor (beta chain) sequence. The sample has other DNA sequences that encode this CDR3 too. The sample is drawn from a study of shared clonotypes between healthy human individuals. Deletions cut 2 bases from V and 0 bases from J, with 11 bases between. Germline CDR1 and CDR2: MNHEY and SMNVEV (reference sequence). The CDR3 has 15 amino acids. Across several immunoSEQ plates, the genomic DNA of each subset was split evenly. Assay used: immunoSEQ multiplex PCR; TCRdb lists only in-frame clones, some missing. The data hold about 2 million clones, with roughly 95% observed a single time.

This clonotype originated in a man between 18 and 35 years old in good health. The sequenced sample was naive CD4+ T cells sorted from blood. As for subset: CD45RA+ positively selected. The rearrangement uses TRBV27 and TRBJ2-7; possible D gene TRBD1, 7 bases. In DNA, the CDR3 is TGTGCCAGCAGTTTACGGCAGGGGGGCTCCTACGAGCAGTACTTC. It translates to CASSLRQGGSYEQYF.